Sequencing of this T cell receptor beta chain was carried out in a study of CD8 T cells in ankylosing spondylitis. TCRdb analysed the 5' RACE reads with MiXCR anew, one entry per CDR3 protein. This sample has 80,000 to 100,000 distinct CDR3 sequences, with over 6.5% found just once. This clonotype has ten or more counts. Antigen specificity is unknown. The study, taken as a whole, reports: Earlier authors reported some of these motif variants in reactive arthritis synovial fluid and blood. Seven to nine highly homologous variants made up a TCR beta motif, and this motif appeared characteristic of ankylosing spondylitis blood.

Germline V gene data show CDR1 as KGHSH and CDR2 as LQKENI. The CDR3 consists of 16 residues. Between the trimmed V and J ends, which lost 3 bases and 6 bases, there was a span of 19 bases. The sample was blood, either unsorted or a sorted T cell fraction (not recorded which). The clonotype comes from a male donor with ankylosing spondylitis or in good health (not recorded which). The V gene is TRBV18, the J gene TRBJ2-3; D is perhaps TRBD1 (5 bases). CDR3: CASSPIDSGERDTQYF. Here the CDR3 DNA reads TGTGCCAGCTCACCCATTGACAGTGGGGAAAGGGATACGCAGTATTTT.